Listed here are 5 T cell receptor beta chains from one sample, sequenced in a study of shared clonotypes between healthy human individuals (dated by TCRdb to the early 2020s). Libraries were built with the immunoSEQ multiplex PCR assay. TCRdb retrieved this table from immuneACCESS and kept in-frame rearrangements only. Not all clones are present; in checked studies, unresolved V genes account for under half, and no reason is known for the remainder. Across this sample there are approximately 1.5 million clones, with 98% to 99% seen only once. Approximately 0.4% of the sample belongs to the ten largest clones. Sequencing used naive CD4+ T cells sorted from blood. This specimen's cell subset or site label, per the study, means: CD45RA+ positively selected. Every receptor here comes from a man aged 25-45 years in good health.

The chain links TRBV7-9 to TRBJ2-1, with a tentative D call TRBD2 (5 bases). The V end was cut by 1 base, the J end by 8 bases, with 9 bases between. The CDR3 has 13 amino acids. Germline CDR1 and CDR2: SEHNR and FQNEAQ (reference sequence). The CDR3 is CASSLERGDEQFF. Written as DNA, the CDR3 is TGTGCCAGCAGCTTAGAACGGGGTGATGAGCAGTTCTTC.

The V call is TRBV27, the J call TRBJ1-1; 7 bases map to TRBD1. V was pared by 2 bases and J by 0 bases, with 6 bases of the junction left unmatched. There are 16 residues in the CDR3. Germline lookup yields CDR1 MNHEY and CDR2 SMNVEV (reference sequence). The CDR3 DNA is TGTGCCAGCAGTTTACTCCCGACAGGGTTGAACACTGAAGCTTTCTTT. Translation: CASSLLPTGLNTEAFF.

The genes are TRBV9 and TRBJ1-1, with 9 bases matching TRBD1. Germline trimming cut 3 bases from V and 5 bases from J; bases unmatched to any gene: 5. The CDR3 consists of 14 residues. The germline CDR1 and CDR2 sequences are SGDLS and YYNGEE. Here the CDR3 DNA reads TGTGCCAGCAGCGCCACAGGGGGCTATACTGAAGCTTTCTTT. Protein: CASSATGGYTEAFF.

The gene calls are TRBV30 and TRBJ1-4; possibly TRBD1 for D (5 bases). The CDR3 covers 18 residues. In germline, CDR1 is GTSNPN, CDR2 SVGIG (reference sequence). V shed 4 bases and J shed 5 bases, with 26 bases lying between them. The CDR3 sequence is CAWTREDGAAQVNEKLFF. For the CDR3, the DNA is TGTGCCTGGACCAGGGAAGATGGGGCCGCCCAAGTGAATGAAAAACTGTTTTTT.

V is TRBV7-3 and J is TRBJ2-2, with TRBD1 matching over 9 bases. Germline CDR1 SGHTA, CDR2 FQGTGA. This CDR3 comprises 15 residues. The trim removed 5 bases at V and 5 bases at J, leaving 6 bases unmatched. The DNA for the CDR3 is TGTGCCAGCAGCCGAACCGGGACAGGGACCGGGGAGCTGTTTTTT. This translates into CASSRTGTGTGELFF.